The clone carrying this TCR beta chain was observed once. These data belong to a study of blood T cell repertoires in COVID-19. Sequencing was performed with immunoSEQ multiplex PCR; in TCRdb, only in-frame clones are kept and a portion is missing. The repertoire has tens of thousands of clones, about 63% of them found once; the top ten carry approximately 9%. The V gene end was trimmed by 6 bases and the J gene end by 2 bases; junction bases not matched to a gene: 6. The CDR3 runs 14 residues. CDR1 is ENHRY, CDR2 SYGVKD, per germline. The sequence derives from a woman aged 70-85 years with acute or convalescent COVID-19. The sequenced sample consisted of peripheral blood. V usage is TRBV10-3 and J usage is TRBJ1-1; TRBD1 matches at 7 bases. The DNA for the CDR3 is TGTGCCATCAGGTGGGACAGCCAAAACACTGAAGCTTTCTTT. It is translated as CAIRWDSQNTEAFF.